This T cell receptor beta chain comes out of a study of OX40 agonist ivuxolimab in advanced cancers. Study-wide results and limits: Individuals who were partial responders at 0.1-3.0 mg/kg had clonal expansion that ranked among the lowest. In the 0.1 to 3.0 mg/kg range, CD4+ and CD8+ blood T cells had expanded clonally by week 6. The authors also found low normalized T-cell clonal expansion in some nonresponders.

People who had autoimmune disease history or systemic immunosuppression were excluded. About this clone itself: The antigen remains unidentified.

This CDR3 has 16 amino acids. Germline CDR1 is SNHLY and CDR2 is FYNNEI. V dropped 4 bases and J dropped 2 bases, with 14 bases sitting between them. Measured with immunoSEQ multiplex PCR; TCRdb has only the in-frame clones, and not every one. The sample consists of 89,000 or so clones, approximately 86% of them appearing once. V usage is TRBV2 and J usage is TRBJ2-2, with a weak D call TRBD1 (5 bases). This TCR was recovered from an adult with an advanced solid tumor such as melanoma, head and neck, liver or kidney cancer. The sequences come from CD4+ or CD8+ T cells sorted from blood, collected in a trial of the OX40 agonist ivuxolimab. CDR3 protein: CASSAQGQRNTGELFF. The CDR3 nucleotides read TGTGCCAGCAGTGCACAAGGACAAAGAAACACCGGGGAGCTGTTTTTT.